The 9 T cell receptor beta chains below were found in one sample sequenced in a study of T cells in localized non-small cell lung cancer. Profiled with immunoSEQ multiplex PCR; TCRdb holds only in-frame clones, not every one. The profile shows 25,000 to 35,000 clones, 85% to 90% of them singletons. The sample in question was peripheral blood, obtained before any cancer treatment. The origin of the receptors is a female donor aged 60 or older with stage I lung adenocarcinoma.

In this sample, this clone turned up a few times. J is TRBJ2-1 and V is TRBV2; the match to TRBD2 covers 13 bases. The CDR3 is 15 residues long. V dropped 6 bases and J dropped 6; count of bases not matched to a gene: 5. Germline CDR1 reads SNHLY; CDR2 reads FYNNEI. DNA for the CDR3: TGTGCCAGCAGATTGACTAGCGGGAGGAGCAATGAGCAGTTCTTC. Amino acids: CASRLTSGRSNEQFF. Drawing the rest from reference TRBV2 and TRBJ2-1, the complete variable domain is EPEVTQTPSHQVTQMGQEVILRCVPISNHLYFYWYRQILGQKVEFLVSFYNNEISEKSEIFDDQFSVERPDGSNFTLKIRSTKLEDSAMYFCASRLTSGRSNEQFFGPGTRLTVL.

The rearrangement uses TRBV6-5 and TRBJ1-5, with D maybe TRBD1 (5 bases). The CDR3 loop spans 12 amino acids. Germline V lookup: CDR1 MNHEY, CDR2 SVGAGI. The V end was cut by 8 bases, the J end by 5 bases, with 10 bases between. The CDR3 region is CASRSGHQPQHF. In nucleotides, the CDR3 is TGTGCCAGCCGATCAGGGCATCAGCCCCAGCATTTT.

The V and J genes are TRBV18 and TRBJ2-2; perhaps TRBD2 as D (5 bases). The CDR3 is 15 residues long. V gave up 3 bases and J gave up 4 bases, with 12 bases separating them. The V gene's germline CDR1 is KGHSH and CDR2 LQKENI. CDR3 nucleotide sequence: TGTGCCAGCTCACCGTCCGGACTCTTCACCGGGGAGCTGTTTTTT. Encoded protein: CASSPSGLFTGELFF.

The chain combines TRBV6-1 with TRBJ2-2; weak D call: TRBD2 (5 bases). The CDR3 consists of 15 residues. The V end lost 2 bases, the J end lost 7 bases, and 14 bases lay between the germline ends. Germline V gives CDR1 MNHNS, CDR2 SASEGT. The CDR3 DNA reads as TGTGCCAGCAGTGAAACTTTTGGCGGGTTCGGGGAGCTGTTTTTT. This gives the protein CASSETFGGFGELFF.

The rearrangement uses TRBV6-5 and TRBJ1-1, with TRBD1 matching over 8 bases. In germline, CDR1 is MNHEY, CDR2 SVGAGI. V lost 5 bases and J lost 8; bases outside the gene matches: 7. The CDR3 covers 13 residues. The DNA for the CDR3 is TGTGCCAGCAGTAATGGACAGGGCCGGGAAGCTTTCTTT. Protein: CASSNGQGREAFF.

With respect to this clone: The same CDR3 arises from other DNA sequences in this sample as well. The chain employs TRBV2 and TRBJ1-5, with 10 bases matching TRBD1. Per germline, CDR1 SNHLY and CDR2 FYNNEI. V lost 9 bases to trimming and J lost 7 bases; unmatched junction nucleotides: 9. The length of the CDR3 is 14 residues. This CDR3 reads CASRQGAGGQPQHF. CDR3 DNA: TGTGCCAGTAGACAGGGGGCGGGGGGGCAGCCCCAGCATTTT.

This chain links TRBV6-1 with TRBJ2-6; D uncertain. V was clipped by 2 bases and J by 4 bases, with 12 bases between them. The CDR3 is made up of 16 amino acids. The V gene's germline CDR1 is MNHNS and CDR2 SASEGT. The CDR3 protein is CASSEKPAVGANVLTF. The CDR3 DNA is TGTGCCAGCAGTGAAAAACCCGCAGTAGGGGCCAACGTCCTGACTTTC.

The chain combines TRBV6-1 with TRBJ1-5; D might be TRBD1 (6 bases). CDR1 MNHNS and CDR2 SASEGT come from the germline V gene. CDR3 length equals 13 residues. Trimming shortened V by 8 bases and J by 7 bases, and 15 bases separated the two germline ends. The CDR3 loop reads CASRRGGGQPQHF. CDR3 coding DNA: TGTGCCAGCCGGCGGGGGGGCGGGCAGCCCCAGCATTTT.

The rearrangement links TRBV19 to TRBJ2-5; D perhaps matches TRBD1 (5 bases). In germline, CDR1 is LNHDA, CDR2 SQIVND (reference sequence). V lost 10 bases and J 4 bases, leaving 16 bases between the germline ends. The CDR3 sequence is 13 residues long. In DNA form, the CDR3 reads TGTGCCATTTCACCCAGGGATGGAGAGACCCAGTACTTC. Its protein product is CAISPRDGETQYF. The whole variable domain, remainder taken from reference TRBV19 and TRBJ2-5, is DGGITQSPKYLFRKEGQNVTLSCEQNLNHDAMYWYRQDPGQGLRLIYYSQIVNDFQKGDIAEGYSVSREKKESFPLTVTSAQKNPTAFYLCAISPRDGETQYFGPGTRLLVL.